The rows below give T cell receptor beta chains drawn from one sample of a study of radiation and T cells in renal cell carcinoma. Data came from immunoSEQ multiplex PCR; TCRdb stores just in-frame clones and leaves some out. The sample lists tens of thousands of clones, around 78% seen once, with 6.8% in the top ten. The sample consisted of blood, taken from a patient whose treatment included radiotherapy and nephrectomy. The receptors here all came from a man in his 60s with renal cell carcinoma. Each CDR3 is given with its conserved first and last residue. D genes are given only for firm matches. Rows give clone size only sometimes, using once, few, many, or a class for an expanded clone.

v_gene: TRBV6-1
d_gene: TRBD2
j_gene: TRBJ2-1
abundance: -
CDR3aa: CASSEEQSGSAHEQFF
CDR3nt: TGTGCCAGCAGTGAAGAGCAAAGCGGGAGCGCTCATGAGCAGTTCTTC

v_gene: TRBV10-2
d_gene: TRBD1
j_gene: TRBJ2-7
abundance: -
CDR3aa: CASAATGTGQYF
CDR3nt: TGCGCCAGCGCTGCCACGGGGACAGGGCAGTACTTC

v_gene: TRBV5-6
d_gene: TRBD2
j_gene: TRBJ2-3
abundance: -
CDR3aa: CASSFIAGSSTDTQYF
CDR3nt: TGTGCCAGCAGCTTTATAGCGGGATCAAGCACAGATACGCAGTATTTT

v_gene: TRBV5-4
d_gene: TRBD2
j_gene: TRBJ2-1
abundance: -
CDR3aa: CASQPPGLANEQFF
CDR3nt: TGTGCCAGCCAACCTCCGGGACTAGCCAATGAGCAGTTCTTC

v_gene: TRBV7-8
d_gene: TRBD1
j_gene: TRBJ1-2
abundance: few
CDR3aa: CASSYGTGEWGYTF
CDR3nt: TGTGCCTCATCATATGGGACAGGGGAGTGGGGCTACACCTTC

v_gene: TRBV4-3
d_gene: -
j_gene: TRBJ1-1
abundance: -
CDR3aa: CASSQDQGMNTEAFF
CDR3nt: TGCGCCAGCAGCCAAGATCAGGGAATGAACACTGAAGCTTTCTTT

v_gene: TRBV5-1
d_gene: -
j_gene: TRBJ1-1
abundance: -
CDR3aa: CASSLDPGTRTEAFF
CDR3nt: TGCGCCAGCAGCTTGGATCCAGGGACGAGGACTGAAGCTTTCTTT

v_gene: TRBV4-3
d_gene: -
j_gene: TRBJ2-3
abundance: once
CDR3aa: CASSQGEGANHGDTQYF
CDR3nt: TGCGCCAGCAGCCAGGGGGAAGGGGCTAATCATGGAGATACGCAGTATTTT

v_gene: TRBV4-1
d_gene: -
j_gene: TRBJ2-7
abundance: -
CDR3aa: CASSRGQEGNEQYF
CDR3nt: TGCGCCAGCAGCCGGGGTCAAGAAGGGAACGAGCAGTACTTC

v_gene: TRBV6-4
d_gene: -
j_gene: TRBJ2-3
abundance: -
CDR3aa: CASSFQGSTDTQYF
CDR3nt: TGTGCCAGCAGTTTCCAGGGGAGCACAGATACGCAGTATTTT

v_gene: TRBV15
d_gene: -
j_gene: TRBJ1-1
abundance: many
CDR3aa: CATSRDDAAEAFF
CDR3nt: TGTGCCACCAGCAGAGATGACGCAGCTGAAGCTTTCTTT

v_gene: TRBV5-6
d_gene: TRBD2
j_gene: TRBJ2-7
abundance: once
CDR3aa: CASSLASGGNGGYEQYF
CDR3nt: TGTGCCAGCAGCTTGGCTAGCGGGGGCAATGGAGGGTACGAGCAGTACTTC

v_gene: TRBV7-6
d_gene: -
j_gene: TRBJ2-3
abundance: -
CDR3aa: CASSLADPDTQYF
CDR3nt: TGTGCCAGCAGCTTAGCTGACCCAGATACGCAGTATTTT

v_gene: TRBV4-3
d_gene: -
j_gene: TRBJ1-1
abundance: -
CDR3aa: CASSQKAGDMNTEAFF
CDR3nt: TGCGCCAGCAGCCAAAAGGCAGGGGACATGAACACTGAAGCTTTCTTT

v_gene: TRBV9
d_gene: -
j_gene: TRBJ2-1
abundance: -
CDR3aa: CASSVGTSSYNEQFF
CDR3nt: TGTGCCAGCAGCGTAGGTACTAGCTCCTACAATGAGCAGTTCTTC

v_gene: TRBV6-6
d_gene: -
j_gene: TRBJ2-6
abundance: -
CDR3aa: CASSRGASSGANVLTF
CDR3nt: TGTGCCAGCAGTCGTGGCGCGTCCTCTGGGGCCAACGTCCTGACTTTC

v_gene: TRBV7-2
d_gene: TRBD1
j_gene: TRBJ1-3
abundance: -
CDR3aa: CASSLVPGGSGNTIYF
CDR3nt: TGTGCCAGCAGCTTAGTGCCAGGGGGCTCTGGAAACACCATATATTTT

v_gene: TRBV19
d_gene: TRBD1
j_gene: TRBJ1-5
abundance: -
CDR3aa: CASSLWTGPNQPQHF
CDR3nt: TGTGCCAGTAGTCTTTGGACAGGGCCCAATCAGCCCCAGCATTTT

v_gene: TRBV29-1
d_gene: TRBD1
j_gene: TRBJ1-1
abundance: few
CDR3aa: CSVEETGGTEAFF
CDR3nt: TGCAGCGTTGAAGAGACAGGGGGCACTGAAGCTTTCTTT

v_gene: TRBV18
d_gene: TRBD1
j_gene: TRBJ2-7
abundance: -
CDR3aa: CASSSGQGAIDEQYF
CDR3nt: TGTGCCAGCTCCTCAGGACAGGGGGCTATCGACGAGCAGTACTTC

v_gene: TRBV20-1
d_gene: -
j_gene: TRBJ1-2
abundance: -
CDR3aa: CSTTGNYGYTF
CDR3nt: TGCAGTACCACAGGGAACTATGGCTACACCTTC

v_gene: TRBV27
d_gene: TRBD1
j_gene: TRBJ2-3
abundance: -
CDR3aa: CASRTTGTDTQYF
CDR3nt: TGTGCCAGCAGGACGACAGGGACAGATACGCAGTATTTT

v_gene: TRBV25-1
d_gene: -
j_gene: TRBJ1-4
abundance: -
CDR3aa: CAARGDGEKLFF
CDR3nt: TGTGCCGCTCGCGGTGATGGAGAAAAACTGTTTTTT

v_gene: TRBV5-1
d_gene: -
j_gene: TRBJ1-2
abundance: few
CDR3aa: CASSLSGADYGYTF
CDR3nt: TGCGCCAGCAGCTTATCAGGGGCAGACTATGGCTACACCTTC

v_gene: TRBV10-2
d_gene: TRBD2
j_gene: TRBJ2-2
abundance: -
CDR3aa: CASSENLAGGVVVPGELFF
CDR3nt: TGCGCCAGCAGTGAGAACCTAGCGGGGGGAGTAGTGGTGCCCGGGGAGCTGTTTTTT